The rows below give T cell receptor beta chains drawn from one sample of a study of blood T cell repertoires in COVID-19. Assay: immunoSEQ multiplex PCR; the TCRdb copy retains only in-frame clones and omits some. Found here are about 88,000 clones, 88% of them singletons; the top ten hold 11%. Specimen: peripheral blood. These receptors all come from a man of 80 years or more with acute or convalescent COVID-19. The CDR3 runs from the conserved cysteine through the conserved F or W. The D gene is left open where the match is weak. Size values are once, few and many counts, or a class for expanded clones, and some rows have none.

size: .
V: TRBV7-3
J: TRBJ2-3
D: .
DNA: TGTGCCAGCAGCACGACTACAGGGACGCAGTATTTT
CDR3: CASSTTTGTQYF

size: once
V: TRBV18
J: TRBJ1-2
D: .
DNA: TGTGCCAGCTCACCTTTGGAGGGCCTATATGGCTACACCTTC
CDR3: CASSPLEGLYGYTF

size: .
V: TRBV28
J: TRBJ1-6
D: TRBD1
DNA: TGTGCCAGCAGTATCGGACAGGCGGATTCACCCCTCCACTTT
CDR3: CASSIGQADSPLHF

size: .
V: TRBV28
J: TRBJ1-1
D: .
DNA: TGTGCCAGCAGGCGCCAGGGGAACACTGAAGCTTTCTTT
CDR3: CASRRQGNTEAFF

size: .
V: TRBV28
J: TRBJ1-1
D: .
DNA: TGTGCCAGCAGTTTTTATACAGCCCAGGACACTGAAGCTTTCTTT
CDR3: CASSFYTAQDTEAFF

size: .
V: TRBV6-5
J: TRBJ2-1
D: TRBD2
DNA: TGTGCCAGCAGTCGACTAGCGGGGGGGCTCAATGAGCAGTTCTTC
CDR3: CASSRLAGGLNEQFF

size: .
V: TRBV3-1/TRBV3-2
J: TRBJ1-1
D: TRBD1
DNA: TGTGCCAGCACACGAGACAGGGATGTTTACACTGAAGCTTTCTTT
CDR3: CASTRDRDVYTEAFF

size: few
V: TRBV3-1/TRBV3-2
J: TRBJ1-1
D: .
DNA: TGTGCCAGCAGCCAAGGTGGGGGCATGAACACTGAAGCTTTCTTT
CDR3: CASSQGGGMNTEAFF

size: .
V: TRBV28
J: TRBJ1-2
D: .
DNA: TGTGCCAGCAGTTCTAGTCTGGGGAGTTTTTATGGCTACACCTTC
CDR3: CASSSSLGSFYGYTF

size: .
V: TRBV27
J: TRBJ2-2
D: TRBD1
DNA: TGTGCCAGCAGACGCGGACAGGGAATTACCGGGGAGCTGTTTTTT
CDR3: CASRRGQGITGELFF

size: .
V: TRBV7-6
J: TRBJ1-2
D: .
DNA: TGTGCCAGCAGCTTAGGGGGGGCTAACTATGGCTACACCTTC
CDR3: CASSLGGANYGYTF

size: .
V: TRBV5-1
J: TRBJ2-1
D: TRBD2
DNA: TGCGCCAGCAGCTTGGCGGCGCGGGGGGGAACCTCAAATGAGCAGTTCTTC
CDR3: CASSLAARGGTSNEQFF

size: .
V: TRBV5-1
J: TRBJ2-6
D: TRBD1
DNA: TGCGCCAGCAGCTTGGAGGGGGCGCGAAACTCTGGGGCCAACGTCCTGACTTTC
CDR3: CASSLEGARNSGANVLTF

size: .
V: TRBV12-3/TRBV12-4
J: TRBJ1-1
D: .
DNA: TGTGCCAGCACTTGGGGCATGAACACTGAAGCTTTCTTT
CDR3: CASTWGMNTEAFF

size: .
V: TRBV6-5
J: TRBJ1-2
D: TRBD1
DNA: TGTGCCAGCAGTCTGAGGGGGCCCGGTGGCTACACCTTC
CDR3: CASSLRGPGGYTF

size: few
V: TRBV28
J: TRBJ2-3
D: TRBD2
DNA: TGTGCCAGCAGCATAGGGGTAGCGGGAGTAGATACGCAGTATTTT
CDR3: CASSIGVAGVDTQYF

size: .
V: TRBV6-1
J: TRBJ2-7
D: TRBD2
DNA: TGTGCCAGCAGTGACCTAGCGGGGGGGCCCTACGAGCAGTACTTC
CDR3: CASSDLAGGPYEQYF

size: once
V: TRBV5-1
J: TRBJ1-3
D: .
DNA: TGCGCCAGCAGCTCGACGGTGGGCAGCTCTGGAAACACCATATATTTT
CDR3: CASSSTVGSSGNTIYF

size: .
V: TRBV5-1
J: TRBJ2-1
D: TRBD2
DNA: TGCGCCAGCAGCTCATCCACTAGCGGGACTGAGCAGTTCTTC
CDR3: CASSSSTSGTEQFF

size: .
V: TRBV9
J: TRBJ2-2
D: .
DNA: TGTGCCAGCAGCGTGTCCCCTTTGAGTACCGGGGAGCTGTTTTTT
CDR3: CASSVSPLSTGELFF

size: .
V: TRBV9
J: TRBJ2-7
D: TRBD2
DNA: TGTGCCAGCAGCCCTCGTATAGCGGGATATGGCGAGCAGTACTTC
CDR3: CASSPRIAGYGEQYF

size: .
V: TRBV24-1
J: TRBJ1-6
D: TRBD1
DNA: TGTGCCACCAGTGGCCCGGACAGGTCAGCCTTTAATTCACCCCTCCACTTT
CDR3: CATSGPDRSAFNSPLHF

size: .
V: TRBV5-5
J: TRBJ1-5
D: .
DNA: TGTGCCAGCAGCTTGGGGTTTGAGGGCGTCGGTCAGCCCCAGCATTTT
CDR3: CASSLGFEGVGQPQHF

size: .
V: TRBV19
J: TRBJ2-5
D: TRBD1
DNA: TGTGCCAGTAGTCCGACAGGGAGACTGAAGACCCAGTACTTC
CDR3: CASSPTGRLKTQYF

size: .
V: TRBV10-3
J: TRBJ2-3
D: TRBD2
DNA: TGTGCCATCAGCACTAGCGGCCTTAGCACAGATACGCAGTATTTT
CDR3: CAISTSGLSTDTQYF

size: .
V: TRBV3-1/TRBV3-2
J: TRBJ1-3
D: .
DNA: TGTGCCAGCAGTCGGGGTCCGGGTGATGGGAGAAACACCATATATTTT
CDR3: CASSRGPGDGRNTIYF

size: .
V: TRBV10-3
J: TRBJ2-5
D: .
DNA: TGTGCCATCAGGACCGGGGGTGAGACCCAGTACTTC
CDR3: CAIRTGGETQYF

size: .
V: TRBV7-3
J: TRBJ1-1
D: TRBD1
DNA: TGTGCCAGCAGCTCAGGGGGGAGTGAGGGCACTGAAGCTTTCTTT
CDR3: CASSSGGSEGTEAFF